The 13 T cell receptor beta chains reported below all come from one sample, sequenced in a study of blood T cell repertoires in COVID-19 (dated by TCRdb to the early 2020s). The library was obtained by the immunoSEQ multiplex PCR assay. Imported from immuneACCESS, the table was reduced by TCRdb to in-frame sequences with V and J called. These copies leave out some clones; in studies compared against another copy, an unresolved V gene accounts for under half, and the cause of the remainder is not known. This sample comprises 250,000 to 300,000 clones, 80% to 85% of them detected only once. The ten top clones hold less than 5% of the sample. Source material: peripheral blood. These TCRs come from a man aged 60-69 years with acute or convalescent COVID-19.

The J gene is TRBJ2-4, the V gene TRBV19; the D gene is possibly TRBD1 (5 bases). The CDR3 totals 15 residues. Germline CDR1 LNHDA, CDR2 SQIVND (reference sequence). The germline V and J ends were trimmed by 5 bases and 5 bases, with 16 bases remaining between them. The CDR3 loop reads CASSAIITGENIQYF. CDR3 DNA: TGTGCCAGTAGTGCTATAATTACAGGAGAAAACATTCAGTACTTC.

In this sample, this clone turned up a few times. The chain carries TRBV5-1 and TRBJ2-2, with 9 bases identical to TRBD1. Germline V gives CDR1 SGHRS, CDR2 YFSETQ. The ends lost 8 bases at V and 0 bases at J; junction bases unmatched: 5. The CDR3 length is 15 residues. The CDR3 here is CASGQGTTNTGELFF. CDR3 sequence (DNA): TGCGCCAGTGGACAGGGGACGACGAACACCGGGGAGCTGTTTTTT.

This clone was seen just once. This chain links TRBV19 with TRBJ1-3, with D hard to call. Trimming took off 8 bases at V and 4 bases at J, with 12 bases between the two ends. The CDR3 loop spans 13 amino acids. Looked up from germline, CDR1 is LNHDA and CDR2 is SQIVND (reference sequence). The DNA for the CDR3 is TGTGCCAGTGCAGGAAGTATAGGAAACACCATATATTTT. Translating it yields CASAGSIGNTIYF. Full variable domain (rest looked up from reference TRBV19 and TRBJ1-3): DGGITQSPKYLFRKEGQNVTLSCEQNLNHDAMYWYRQDPGQGLRLIYYSQIVNDFQKGDIAEGYSVSREKKESFPLTVTSAQKNPTAFYLCASAGSIGNTIYFGEGSWLTVV.

This rearrangement joins TRBV9 to TRBJ2-3; no clear D. Per the germline V gene, CDR1 is SGDLS and CDR2 is YYNGEE. The CDR3 is 12 amino acids. V was pared by 4 bases and J by 4 bases, with 7 bases between. The CDR3 DNA reads TGTGCCAGCAGCCAGATGTCAGATACGCAGTATTTT. This sequence encodes CASSQMSDTQYF.

The chain carries TRBV21-1 and TRBJ1-1; the D segment call TRBD1 is taken from the table without a DNA check. TRBV21-1 is classified as a pseudogene. The CDR3 spans 15 residues. The CDR3 region is CASSKGAQGVPAAFF. The CDR3 DNA is TGTGCCAGCAGCAAAGGGGCCCAGGGGGTACCTGCAGCTTTCTTT.

The V call is TRBV7-4, the J call TRBJ2-2; TRBD2 matches 9 bases. In germline, CDR1 is SGHVT, CDR2 SQSDAQ. The ends lost 1 base at V and 4 bases at J; junction bases unmatched: 10. There are 18 residues in the CDR3. The CDR3 sequence is CASSLVASGGPFTGELFF. The DNA of the CDR3 is TGTGCCAGCAGCTTAGTTGCCAGCGGGGGGCCGTTCACCGGGGAGCTGTTTTTT.

This chain connects TRBV6-5 to TRBJ1-4, with 9 bases fitting TRBD1. CDR3 length: 15 residues. CDR1 and CDR2 from the germline V gene are MNHEY and SVGAGI. V was clipped by 4 bases and J by 11 bases; unmatched bases: 11. DNA of the CDR3: TGTGCCAGCAGTTCGACAGGGGGTTCGGTATCGAAACTGTTTTTT. It is translated as CASSSTGGSVSKLFF.

The chain's CDR3 is CASSYSRGSADTQYF. The CDR3 DNA reads as TGTGCCAGCAGTTACTCGAGGGGGTCGGCAGATACGCAGTATTTT. This rearrangement joins TRBV6-5 to TRBJ2-3, with D perhaps TRBD1 (6 bases). This CDR3 has 15 amino acids. The germline V gene has CDR1 MNHEY and CDR2 SVGAGI. Trimming removed 0 bases from V and 4 bases from J, with 11 bases in between.

The sample holds one count of this clone. The V gene is TRBV7-8, the J gene TRBJ1-2; maybe TRBD1 (5 bases). Germline V gives CDR1 SGHVS, CDR2 FQNEAQ. V was cut by 0 bases and J by 6 bases, with 14 bases left in between. The CDR3 runs 15 residues. The CDR3, as DNA: TGTGCCAGCAGCTTAGCCGCAGGGAGGGGAGATGGCTACACCTTC. It is translated as CASSLAAGRGDGYTF.

The chain carries TRBV29-1 and TRBJ1-1, with TRBD1 identical over 10 bases. The CDR3 is 15 amino acids. The V and J ends lost 6 bases and 1 base, in that order; junction bases with no gene match: 8. From germline, CDR1 is SQVTM and CDR2 ANQGSEA. For the CDR3, the DNA is TGCAGCGTGCTCGACAGGGGGCGCGGGAACACTGAAGCTTTCTTT. Protein sequence: CSVLDRGRGNTEAFF.

This chain connects TRBV9 to TRBJ2-7; TRBD1 aligns across 9 bases. The germline V gene encodes CDR1 SGDLS and CDR2 YYNGEE. The V and J ends lost 1 base and 4 bases, in that order; junction bases with no gene match: 3. This CDR3 has 14 amino acids. The CDR3 here is CASSVSGQGYEQYF. The CDR3 DNA sequence: TGTGCCAGCAGCGTATCGGGACAGGGTTACGAGCAGTACTTC.

The chain combines TRBV7-8 with TRBJ2-2; D may be TRBD1 (6 bases). Trimming left V 6 bases short and J 4 bases short, with 18 bases between. Germline assignment: CDR1 SGHVS and CDR2 FQNEAQ. This CDR3 is 16 amino acids long. The CDR3 bases are TGTGCCAGCAGTCAAAACAGGGTCACGGGCACCGGGGAGCTGTTTTTT. As protein: CASSQNRVTGTGELFF.

The chain combines TRBV18 with TRBJ2-3; D ambiguous. This CDR3 is 14 amino acids long. Looked up from germline, CDR1 is KGHSH and CDR2 is LQKENI. Trimming removed 0 bases at V and 2 bases at J, with 6 bases between. The CDR3, as DNA: TGTGCCAGCTCACCACCGAGTAACACAGATACGCAGTATTTT. This encodes CASSPPSNTDTQYF.